One sample yielded the 10 T cell receptor beta chains listed below, sequenced in a study of cytomegalovirus exposure and HLA in healthy donors. Researchers ran the PCR with 60 Vbeta and 13 Jbeta primers. Some clones are missing from TCRdb's copy, which holds only in-frame ones; the method was immunoSEQ multiplex PCR. This table holds about 43,000 clones, around 64% found once. The sample taken for sequencing was PBMCs. These receptors all stem from a human donor in good health.

The chain has TRBV14 and TRBJ1-5; D call uncertain. The V end lost 3 bases, the J end lost 8 bases, and 11 bases lay between the germline ends. The CDR3 sequence is 13 residues long. CDR1 and CDR2 (germline): SGHDN, FVKESK. DNA for the CDR3: TGTGCCAGCAGCCAGTCACAAAACGAGCCCCAGCATTTT. It specifies CASSQSQNEPQHF.

The chain uses TRBV7-9 and TRBJ1-5; no firm D call. In germline, CDR1 is SEHNR, CDR2 FQNEAQ (reference sequence). The CDR3 has 12 amino acids. With 2 bases removed from V and 8 bases from J, the gap between germline ends came to 7 bases. The CDR3: CASSLLEEPQHF. CDR3 sequence (DNA): TGTGCCAGCAGCTTATTGGAGGAGCCCCAGCATTTT.

V and J are TRBV19 and TRBJ1-2; 10 bases match TRBD1. V shed 4 bases and J 8 bases; nucleotides not matched to a gene: 13. CDR3 size: 16 residues. The V gene's germline CDR1 is LNHDA and CDR2 SQIVND (reference sequence). The CDR3 here is CASSTPGQGDFYGYTF. CDR3 DNA sequence: TGTGCCAGTAGTACACCCGGACAGGGGGACTTCTACGGCTACACCTTC.

This clone has just one count. The chain carries TRBV10-2 and TRBJ2-7; the match to TRBD1 covers 7 bases. Looked up from germline, CDR1 is WSHSY and CDR2 is SAAADI. The junction had 11 bases not matched to a gene; V was cut back by 6 bases and J by 3 bases. The CDR3 is 15 amino acids. CDR3 in DNA: TGCGCCAGCAGCGAAGGGACAGTCGACGTCTACGAGCAGTACTTC. This sequence encodes CASSEGTVDVYEQYF.

This clone came up a few times. The rearrangement links TRBV7-9 to TRBJ1-6, with 8 bases matching TRBD1. The CDR3 extends over 15 amino acids. Germline CDR1 reads SEHNR; CDR2 reads FQNEAQ (reference sequence). With V trimmed by 4 bases and J by 7 bases, 6 bases remained unmatched. The CDR3 sequence: CASSSSGGVNSPLHF. In nucleotides, the CDR3 is TGTGCCAGCAGCTCGTCAGGGGGCGTGAATTCACCCCTCCACTTT.

This chain links TRBV28 with TRBJ1-2, with D uncertain. V lost 1 base to trimming and J lost 7 bases, with 10 bases between them. Germline CDR1 MDHEN, CDR2 SYDVKM. The CDR3 consists of 13 residues. The CDR3 region is CASSLYGERGYTF. CDR3 DNA sequence: TGTGCCAGCAGTTTATATGGGGAGCGTGGCTACACCTTC.

Only a few counts were recorded for this clone. The chain carries TRBV18 and TRBJ1-6; D remains unclear. The CDR3 loop spans 14 amino acids. Germline CDR1 is KGHSH and CDR2 is LQKENI. Trimming pared 6 bases from V and 6 bases from J, leaving 12 bases between. The CDR3 DNA follows: TGTGCCAGCTCGTACCGGGAAAGTAATTCACCCCTCCACTTT. Protein: CASSYRESNSPLHF.

The chain has TRBV29-1 and TRBJ2-3; D is ambiguous. Looked up from germline, CDR1 is SQVTM and CDR2 is ANQGSEA. V dropped 4 bases and J dropped 2 bases, with 10 bases sitting between them. The CDR3 is 13 amino acids. The CDR3 region has the DNA TGCAGCGTTGGCCCCGGTCTCACAGATACGCAGTATTTT. Protein sequence: CSVGPGLTDTQYF.

This clone has a handful of counts. The chain has TRBV4-1 and TRBJ1-6, with a tentative D call TRBD1 (6 bases). This CDR3 is built from 15 residues. Germline CDR1 is MGHRA and CDR2 is YSYEKL. Trimming left V 4 bases short and J 9 bases short, with 16 bases between. CDR3 sequence: CASSLIITGISPLHF. CDR3 bases: TGCGCCAGCAGCCTCATCATTACAGGGATTTCACCCCTCCACTTT.

The chain uses TRBV9 and TRBJ2-1; 9 nucleotides agree with TRBD1. Germline-derived CDR1 and CDR2 are SGDLS and YYNGEE. The J segment lost 0 bases and the V segment lost 3 bases, leaving 1 base of the junction unmatched. This CDR3 is built from 15 residues. CDR3: CASSAGQGSYNEQFF. The CDR3 DNA reads as TGTGCCAGCAGCGCGGGACAGGGCTCCTACAATGAGCAGTTCTTC.